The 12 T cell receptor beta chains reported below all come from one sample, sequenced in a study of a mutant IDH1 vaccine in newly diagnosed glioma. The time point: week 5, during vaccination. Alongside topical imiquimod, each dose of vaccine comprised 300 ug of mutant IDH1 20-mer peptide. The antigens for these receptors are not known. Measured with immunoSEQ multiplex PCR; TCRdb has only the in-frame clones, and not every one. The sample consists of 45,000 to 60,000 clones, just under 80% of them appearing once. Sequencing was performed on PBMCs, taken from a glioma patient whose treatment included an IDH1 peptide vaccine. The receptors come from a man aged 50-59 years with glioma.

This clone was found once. The DNA of the CDR3 is TGTGCCAGCTCACTCTCCGGACAGCTGAACACTGAAGCTTTCTTT. Its protein product is CASSLSGQLNTEAFF. The chain combines TRBV18 with TRBJ1-1, with D tentatively TRBD1 (6 bases). V gave up 4 bases and J gave up 0 bases, with 12 bases separating them. CDR1 is KGHSH and CDR2 is LQKENI in the germline V gene. CDR3 length: 15 amino acids. Combining the CDR3 with reference TRBV18 and TRBJ1-1 gives the whole variable domain NAGVMQNPRHLVRRRGQEARLRCSPMKGHSHVYWYRQLPEEGLKFMVYLQKENIIDESGMPKERFSAEFPKEGPSILRIQQVVRGDSAAYFCASSLSGQLNTEAFFGQGTRLTVV.

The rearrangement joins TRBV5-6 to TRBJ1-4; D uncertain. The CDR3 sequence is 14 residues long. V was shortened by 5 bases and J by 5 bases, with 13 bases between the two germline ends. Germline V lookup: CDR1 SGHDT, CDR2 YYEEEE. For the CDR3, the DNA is TGTGCCAGCAGTGAAGGGATCGTAAATGAAAAACTGTTTTTT. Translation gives CASSEGIVNEKLFF.

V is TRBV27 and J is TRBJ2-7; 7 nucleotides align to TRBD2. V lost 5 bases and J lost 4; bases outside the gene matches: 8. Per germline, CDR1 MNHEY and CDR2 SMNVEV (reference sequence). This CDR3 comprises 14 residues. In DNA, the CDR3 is TGTGCCAGCAGTCCGACGCCCGGGGGGTACGAGCAGTACTTC. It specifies CASSPTPGGYEQYF.

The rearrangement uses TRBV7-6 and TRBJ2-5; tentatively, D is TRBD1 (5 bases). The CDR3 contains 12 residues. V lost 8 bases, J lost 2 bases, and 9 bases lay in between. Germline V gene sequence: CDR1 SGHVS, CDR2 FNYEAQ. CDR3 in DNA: TGTGCCAGCGTAGACAGTCAAGAGACCCAGTACTTC. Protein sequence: CASVDSQETQYF.

CDR3 region: CASSLEVSAAKNIQYF. The CDR3 coding sequence is TGCGCCAGCAGCTTGGAGGTTTCGGCAGCCAAAAACATTCAGTACTTC. The chain combines TRBV5-1 with TRBJ2-4, with D unclear. This CDR3 is built from 16 residues. V gave up 0 bases and J gave up 0 bases, with 10 bases separating them. CDR1 and CDR2 from the germline V gene are SGHRS and YFSETQ.

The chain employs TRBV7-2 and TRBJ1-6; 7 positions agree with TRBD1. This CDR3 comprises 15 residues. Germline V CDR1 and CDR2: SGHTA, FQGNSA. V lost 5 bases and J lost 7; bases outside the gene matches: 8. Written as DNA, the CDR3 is TGTGCCAGCAGCCCAGAGGTACAGGGGAATTCACCCCTCCACTTT. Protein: CASSPEVQGNSPLHF. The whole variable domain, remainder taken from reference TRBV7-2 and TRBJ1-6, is GAGVSQSPSNKVTEKGKDVELRCDPISGHTALYWYRQSLGQGLEFLIYFQGNSAPDKSGLPSDRFSAERTGGSVSTLTIQRTQQEDSAVYLCASSPEVQGNSPLHFGNGTRLTVT.

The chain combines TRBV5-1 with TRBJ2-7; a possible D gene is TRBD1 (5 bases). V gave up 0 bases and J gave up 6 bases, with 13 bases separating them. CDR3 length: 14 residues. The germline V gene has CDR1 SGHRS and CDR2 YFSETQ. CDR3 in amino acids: CASSLEQDPREQYF. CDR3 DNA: TGCGCCAGCAGCTTGGAACAGGATCCCCGCGAGCAGTACTTC.

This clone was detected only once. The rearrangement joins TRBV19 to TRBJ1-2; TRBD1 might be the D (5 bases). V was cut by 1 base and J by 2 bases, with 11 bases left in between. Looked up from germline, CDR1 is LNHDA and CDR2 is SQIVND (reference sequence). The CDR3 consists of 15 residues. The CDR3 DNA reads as TGTGCCAGTAGTATAGGGGGCGGCATCAACTATGGCTACACCTTC. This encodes CASSIGGGINYGYTF.

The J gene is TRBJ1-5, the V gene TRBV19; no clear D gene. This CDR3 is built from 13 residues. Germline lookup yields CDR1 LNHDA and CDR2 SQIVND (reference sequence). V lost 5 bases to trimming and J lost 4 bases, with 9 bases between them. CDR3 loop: CASSYRLNQPQHF. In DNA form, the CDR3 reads TGTGCCAGTAGTTACAGACTAAATCAGCCCCAGCATTTT.

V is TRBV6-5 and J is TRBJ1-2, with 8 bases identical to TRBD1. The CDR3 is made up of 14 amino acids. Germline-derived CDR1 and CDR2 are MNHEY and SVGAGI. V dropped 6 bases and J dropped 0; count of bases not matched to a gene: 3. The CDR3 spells CASRRDRSNYGYTF. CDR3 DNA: TGTGCCAGCAGGCGGGACAGGTCTAACTATGGCTACACCTTC.

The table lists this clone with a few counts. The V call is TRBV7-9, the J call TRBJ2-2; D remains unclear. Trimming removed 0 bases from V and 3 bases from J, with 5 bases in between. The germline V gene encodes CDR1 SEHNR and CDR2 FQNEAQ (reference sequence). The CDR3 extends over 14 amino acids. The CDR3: CASSLAVDTGELFF. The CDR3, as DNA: TGTGCCAGCAGCTTAGCTGTTGACACCGGGGAGCTGTTTTTT.

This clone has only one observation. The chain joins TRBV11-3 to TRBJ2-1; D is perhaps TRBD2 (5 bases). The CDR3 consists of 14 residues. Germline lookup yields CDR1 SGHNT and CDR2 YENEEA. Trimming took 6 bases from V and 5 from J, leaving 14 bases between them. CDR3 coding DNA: TGTGCCAGCAGAAAAGACGTGGAGGACAATGAGCAGTTCTTC. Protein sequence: CASRKDVEDNEQFF.